This entry is about one TCR beta chain. Germline V gene lookup returns CDR1 DFQATT and CDR2 SNEGSKA (reference sequence). The CDR3 is 13 amino acids. V dropped 3 bases and J dropped 0 bases, with 9 bases sitting between them. This record belongs to a study of control samples from healthy donors and cancer patients. Profiled with immunoSEQ multiplex PCR; TCRdb holds only in-frame clones, not every one. Among over 100,000 clones listed, 80% to 95% were seen once. The chain has TRBV20-1 and TRBJ2-7; D not certain. The TCR originated in a man younger than 35 in good health. The sample consisted of blood. CDR3 in DNA: TGCAGTGCTAGTCCCGGGCTCTCCTACGAGCAGTACTTC. Its protein is CSASPGLSYEQYF.